This T cell receptor (beta chain) derives from a study of molecular identifiers for immune sequencing clone quantification. It was from around 20,000 to 990,000 sorted cells, with 10%, 30% or 50% RNA, that naive CD8 libraries came. Using its own MiXCR run on the PCR reads, TCRdb lists one record per CDR3 protein. The sample contains about 510,000 distinct CDR3 sequences, around 23% of which appear only once. Per the germline V gene, CDR1 is MNHEY and CDR2 is SVGEGT. This CDR3 is built from 11 residues. The V and J ends lost 4 bases and 9 bases respectively, with 7 bases between them. With regard to this clonotype: What it binds is not known.

Study-level findings and limits: Researchers reportedly could pick up spiked Jurkat TCR RNA from one cell mixed into some 1 million naive cells. Clones above 20 RNA copies contained over 97% of effector molecules and under 1% of naive molecules. Identical TCR molecules sharing a barcode could underestimate highly expanded clone sizes.

Sequenced: naive CD8+ T cells from blood, with Jurkat cell RNA spiked in. Subset reported: FACS-sorted CD8+CD4-CCR7+CD45RA+ naive T cells. V and J are TRBV6-2 or TRBV6-3 and TRBJ2-1, with D maybe TRBD1 (5 bases). The sequence derives from a human donor in good health. Some libraries in this study had Jurkat cell RNA spiked in. In DNA form, the CDR3 reads TGTGCCAGCAGTTCCAGGGTTGAGCAGTTCTTC. Translated, it gives CASSSRVEQFF.